This passage covers 21 T cell receptor beta chains from one sample sequenced in a study of blood T cell repertoires in COVID-19. The data were produced by immunoSEQ multiplex PCR, yet TCRdb's version contains in-frame clones alone and is incomplete. Of hundreds of thousands of clones in the sample, around 91% were seen once. The sample comprised PBMCs or T cells enriched from blood (not recorded which). The receptor set was obtained from a woman aged 40-49 years who had recovered from COVID-19.

The V gene is TRBV29-1, the J gene TRBJ2-7; 8 bases are a match to TRBD1. This CDR3 is 15 amino acids long. Germline V lookup: CDR1 SQVTM, CDR2 ANQGSEA. V lost 6 bases, J lost 0 bases, and 10 bases stayed unmatched. CDR3 bases: TGCAGCGTCTCTGACAGGGGCCTGAGCTCCTACGAGCAGTACTTC. Its translation is CSVSDRGLSSYEQYF.

The V call is TRBV9, the J call TRBJ2-7; TRBD1 matches at 7 bases. This CDR3 is 14 amino acids long. Germline loops: CDR1 SGDLS, CDR2 YYNGEE. The junction had 9 bases not matched to a gene; V was cut back by 3 bases and J by 6 bases. The CDR3 nucleotides are TGTGCCAGCAGCGGACGACAGGGATTAGGCGAGCAGTACTTC. Encoded protein: CASSGRQGLGEQYF.

The chain uses TRBV5-5 and TRBJ2-7, with 9 bases aligning to TRBD2. Germline V lookup: CDR1 SGHKS, CDR2 YYEKEE (reference sequence). The ends lost 0 bases at V and 4 bases at J; junction bases unmatched: 8. The CDR3 consists of 16 residues. The CDR3 sequence: CASSLAGSGREYEQYF. The CDR3 DNA reads as TGTGCCAGCAGCTTGGCGGGTAGCGGGAGAGAGTACGAGCAGTACTTC.

CDR3 coding DNA: TGTGCCAGCAGTGGACTCTATGGCTACACCTTC. As protein: CASSGLYGYTF. The V gene is TRBV25-1, the J gene TRBJ1-2; D not certain. V was trimmed by 4 bases and J by 4 bases, leaving 4 bases between them. The germline V gene encodes CDR1 MGHDK and CDR2 SYGVNS. The CDR3 has 11 amino acids.

The J gene is TRBJ2-5, the V gene TRBV5-4, with D possibly being TRBD1 (6 bases). Trimming removed 7 bases at V and 1 base at J, with 14 bases between. The germline gives CDR1 SGHNT, CDR2 YYREEE (reference sequence). CDR3 length: 14 residues. The CDR3 DNA follows: TGTGCCAGCTCCGTAGGGGGAGCCCAAGAGACCCAGTACTTC. Its protein product is CASSVGGAQETQYF.

The J gene is TRBJ1-4, the V gene TRBV20-1, with no clear D. Germline CDR1 is DFQATT and CDR2 is SNEGSKA (reference sequence). The V end lost 3 bases, the J end lost 7 bases, and 12 bases lay between the germline ends. This CDR3 comprises 13 residues. This chain's CDR3 is CSASPRDGEKLFF. CDR3 sequence (DNA): TGCAGTGCTAGTCCTCGGGATGGTGAAAAACTGTTTTTT.

The V gene is TRBV7-8, the J gene TRBJ2-7; 7 bases line up with TRBD1. From germline, CDR1 is SGHVS and CDR2 FQNEAQ. The CDR3 runs to 15 residues. V trimming: 3 bases; J trimming: 6 bases; junction bases outside the gene matches: 11. CDR3 residues: CASSFQVTGNGEQYF. DNA of the CDR3: TGTGCCAGCAGCTTCCAAGTGACAGGGAACGGCGAGCAGTACTTC.

In this sample, this clone turned up many times. CDR3 nucleotide sequence: TGCGCCAGCAGCTTGGGAGGGAGGGCAGTCCGAGGAACTGAAGCTTTCTTT. Encoded protein: CASSLGGRAVRGTEAFF. This rearrangement joins TRBV5-1 to TRBJ1-1; D remains ambiguous. The V end lost 0 bases, the J end lost 5 bases, and 20 bases lay between the germline ends. CDR3 size: 17 residues. The germline gives CDR1 SGHRS, CDR2 YFSETQ.

This clone has a single count. The chain recombines TRBV11-3 with TRBJ1-1; no firm D call. The CDR3 extends over 14 amino acids. Germline V gene sequence: CDR1 SGHNT, CDR2 YENEEA. Trimming removed 6 bases from V and 4 bases from J, with 15 bases in between. In DNA form, the CDR3 reads TGTGCCAGCAGGCAAATCTCGGGAGGCACTGAAGCTTTCTTT. Its translation: CASRQISGGTEAFF.

The rearrangement uses TRBV5-4 and TRBJ2-1; TRBD1 is a possible D gene (6 bases). Germline V gene data show CDR1 as SGHNT and CDR2 as YYREEE (reference sequence). CDR3 size: 16 residues. Trimming shortened V by 4 bases and J by 1 base, and 15 bases separated the two germline ends. As DNA, the CDR3 is TGTGCCAGCAGCCATAGGGGCGGACAGTCCTACAATGAGCAGTTCTTC. Translation: CASSHRGGQSYNEQFF.

This chain joins TRBV10-3 and TRBJ2-3; 14 bases fit TRBD2. Germline CDR1 is ENHRY and CDR2 is SYGVKD. There are 16 residues in the CDR3. The V and J ends lost 6 bases and 3 bases, in that order; junction bases with no gene match: 5. CDR3 in amino acids: CAIRRLAGGQTDTQYF. CDR3 DNA sequence: TGTGCCATCAGAAGACTAGCGGGGGGGCAGACAGATACGCAGTATTTT.

This sequence joins TRBV11-2 and TRBJ1-4; no clear D. Trimming took 7 bases from V and 5 from J, leaving 14 bases between them. This CDR3 has 14 amino acids. The germline CDR1 and CDR2 sequences are SGHAT and FQNNGV. CDR3 residues: CASTLAAHNEKLFF. The CDR3 DNA sequence: TGTGCCAGCACCCTGGCGGCACACAATGAAAAACTGTTTTTT.

V is TRBV24-1 and J is TRBJ2-1, with 10 nucleotides matching TRBD2. J lost 4 bases, V lost 3 bases, and 8 bases had no gene match. CDR3 length equals 17 residues. From germline, CDR1 is KGHDR and CDR2 SFDVKD. The CDR3 here is CATSDPYSGGLYNEQFF. CDR3 nucleotides: TGTGCCACCAGTGATCCCTATAGCGGGGGGCTTTACAATGAGCAGTTCTTC.

The CDR3 reads CASSWETSANQPQHF. The DNA for the CDR3 is TGTGCCAGCAGCTGGGAGACGTCCGCGAATCAGCCCCAGCATTTT. The chain combines TRBV7-3 with TRBJ1-5; no firm D call. Germline loops: CDR1 SGHTA, CDR2 FQGTGA. This CDR3 is built from 15 residues. V lost 4 bases and J 4 bases, leaving 14 bases between the germline ends.

This chain uses TRBV7-2 with TRBJ2-7, with 8 bases lining up with TRBD1. CDR3 length: 15 amino acids. The germline CDR1 and CDR2 sequences are SGHTA and FQGNSA. V shed 3 bases, J shed 6 bases, and the junction held 10 bases outside the gene matches. CDR3: CASSFSIQGGLEQYF. In DNA, the CDR3 is TGTGCCAGCAGCTTTAGTATACAGGGGGGCCTCGAGCAGTACTTC.

This sequence joins TRBV29-1 and TRBJ2-2; a possible D gene is TRBD1 (6 bases). The V end was cut by 7 bases, the J end by 6 bases, with 12 bases between. Germline V gene sequence: CDR1 SQVTM, CDR2 ANQGSEA. The CDR3 runs 12 residues. CDR3 bases: TGCAGCGCAGGGGAAGGCCCCGGGGAGCTGTTTTTT. Its protein product is CSAGEGPGELFF.

This sequence joins TRBV5-1 and TRBJ2-7, with unresolved D. V was clipped by 3 bases and J by 1 base, with 5 bases between them. The CDR3 contains 12 residues. Germline V gives CDR1 SGHRS, CDR2 YFSETQ. The CDR3 is CASSSPSYEQYF. The CDR3 DNA reads TGCGCCAGCAGCTCCCCGTCCTACGAGCAGTACTTC.

V gene TRBV9 combines with J gene TRBJ2-3; tentatively, D is TRBD2 (5 bases). CDR1 is SGDLS and CDR2 is YYNGEE in the germline V gene. The CDR3 spans 15 residues. V was pared by 0 bases and J by 7 bases, with 15 bases between. The CDR3 DNA sequence: TGTGCCAGCAGCGTAGCTACCCCGGACTTTAATACGCAGTATTTT. Translation gives CASSVATPDFNTQYF.

This chain joins TRBV19 and TRBJ1-1; TRBD1 matches 9 bases. The J segment lost 6 bases and the V segment lost 4 bases, leaving 6 bases of the junction unmatched. The germline V gene has CDR1 LNHDA and CDR2 SQIVND (reference sequence). CDR3 length equals 14 residues. The CDR3 loop is CASSRDRDLAEAFF. The CDR3 DNA sequence: TGTGCCAGTAGTAGGGACAGGGATTTGGCTGAAGCTTTCTTT.

As DNA, the CDR3 is TGTGCCAGCAGTTACTCAGAGGAAAACACCATATATTTT. The encoded protein is CASSYSEENTIYF. The J gene is TRBJ1-3, the V gene TRBV6-5, with D unclear. Trimming removed 0 bases from V and 6 bases from J, with 6 bases in between. Germline values: CDR1 MNHEY, CDR2 SVGAGI. The CDR3 runs 13 residues.

The chain recombines TRBV30 with TRBJ1-2, with 9 bases that match TRBD1. CDR3 length: 12 amino acids. Germline V gene data show CDR1 as GTSNPN and CDR2 as SVGIG (reference sequence). After removal of 8 bases from V and 6 bases from J, the junction contained 7 bases not matched to a gene. The CDR3 region is CAAHRGQNGYTF. DNA of the CDR3: TGTGCCGCGCACAGGGGGCAGAATGGCTACACCTTC.